This is a list of T cell receptor beta chains from one sample in a study of B cell selection in AIRE deficiency. Profiled with immunoSEQ multiplex PCR; TCRdb holds only in-frame clones, not every one. Of approximately 14,000 clones detected, about 93% appear once; the ten largest clones hold 1% to 1.2%. The sample was Tregs sorted from PBMCs. The receptors were gathered from a human donor with AIRE deficiency. Each CDR3 is given with its conserved first and last residue. A D gene is named only where the DNA matches it firmly. Clone size is not always given. Where it is, it says once, few, many or a class for expanded clones.

D: -
V: TRBV7-8
size: -
J: TRBJ2-2
CDR3: CASSARQTGELFF
DNA: TGTGCCAGCAGCGCCAGACAGACCGGGGAGCTGTTTTTT

D: -
V: TRBV27
size: -
J: TRBJ2-1
CDR3: CASSLSGLRPHDEQFF
DNA: TGTGCCAGCAGTTTATCTGGACTCCGCCCCCACGATGAGCAGTTCTTC

D: -
V: TRBV25-1
size: -
J: TRBJ1-1
CDR3: CASSEFGGTAEAFF
DNA: TGTGCCAGCAGTGAATTTGGGGGGACCGCTGAAGCTTTCTTT

D: -
V: TRBV2
size: -
J: TRBJ2-7
CDR3: CASDYFGGGRREQYF
DNA: TGTGCCAGCGACTATTTTGGGGGGGGGCGAAGGGAGCAGTACTTC

D: TRBD1
V: TRBV19
size: once
J: TRBJ1-5
CDR3: CASSIGDRVQPQHF
DNA: TGTGCCAGTAGTATAGGAGACAGGGTCCAGCCCCAGCATTTT

D: TRBD2
V: TRBV7-3
size: -
J: TRBJ2-3
CDR3: CASSFSGMADTQYF
DNA: TGTGCCAGCAGCTTTAGCGGGATGGCAGATACGCAGTATTTT

D: -
V: TRBV29-1
size: -
J: TRBJ2-7
CDR3: CSTRTASYEQYF
DNA: TGCAGCACCAGGACAGCCTCCTACGAGCAGTACTTC

D: -
V: TRBV20-1
size: -
J: TRBJ2-5
CDR3: CSASLETQYF
DNA: TGCAGTGCTAGTTTGGAGACCCAGTACTTC

D: TRBD2
V: TRBV18
size: -
J: TRBJ2-7
CDR3: CASSPLLAGNEQYF
DNA: TGTGCCAGCTCACCATTGCTAGCGGGAAACGAGCAGTACTTC

D: -
V: TRBV28
size: -
J: TRBJ2-2
CDR3: CASTILVPAGELFF
DNA: TGTGCCAGCACCATCCTGGTCCCGGCCGGGGAGCTGTTTTTT

D: TRBD2
V: TRBV5-6
size: -
J: TRBJ2-7
CDR3: CASSLRGLAYEQYF
DNA: TGTGCCAGCAGCTTGCGGGGACTAGCGTACGAGCAGTACTTC

D: -
V: TRBV18
size: -
J: TRBJ2-7
CDR3: CASSLAGVGYEQYF
DNA: TGTGCCAGCTCACTGGCAGGAGTGGGCTACGAGCAGTACTTC

D: -
V: TRBV5-4
size: -
J: TRBJ1-1
CDR3: CASSLNLRAGLTEAFF
DNA: TGTGCCAGCAGTTTAAACCTCAGGGCAGGATTGACTGAAGCTTTCTTT

D: -
V: TRBV30
size: -
J: TRBJ1-1
CDR3: CAWSAGTGTRNTEAFF
DNA: TGTGCCTGGAGTGCTGGCACCGGGACTCGGAACACTGAAGCTTTCTTT

D: -
V: TRBV28
size: -
J: TRBJ1-5
CDR3: CAILPGANQPQHF
DNA: TGTGCCATATTACCGGGGGCCAATCAGCCCCAGCATTTT

D: -
V: TRBV19
size: -
J: TRBJ1-2
CDR3: CASTLFGGLNYGYTF
DNA: TGTGCCAGTACCTTATTCGGGGGCCTTAACTATGGCTACACCTTC

D: TRBD1
V: TRBV5-8
size: -
J: TRBJ1-5
CDR3: CASSFRGRGLQPQHF
DNA: TGTGCCAGCAGCTTCCGGGGCAGGGGGCTTCAGCCCCAGCATTTT

D: TRBD1
V: TRBV19
size: -
J: TRBJ2-7
CDR3: CASSVQGVSYEQYF
DNA: TGTGCCAGTAGTGTCCAGGGGGTGTCCTACGAGCAGTACTTC

D: TRBD2
V: TRBV19
size: -
J: TRBJ2-7
CDR3: CASSPGLAGGEQYF
DNA: TGTGCCAGTAGTCCGGGACTAGCGGGAGGCGAGCAGTACTTC

D: -
V: TRBV7-2
size: few
J: TRBJ2-2
CDR3: CASSRPGNGELFF
DNA: TGTGCCAGCAGCCGGCCAGGGAACGGGGAGCTGTTTTTT